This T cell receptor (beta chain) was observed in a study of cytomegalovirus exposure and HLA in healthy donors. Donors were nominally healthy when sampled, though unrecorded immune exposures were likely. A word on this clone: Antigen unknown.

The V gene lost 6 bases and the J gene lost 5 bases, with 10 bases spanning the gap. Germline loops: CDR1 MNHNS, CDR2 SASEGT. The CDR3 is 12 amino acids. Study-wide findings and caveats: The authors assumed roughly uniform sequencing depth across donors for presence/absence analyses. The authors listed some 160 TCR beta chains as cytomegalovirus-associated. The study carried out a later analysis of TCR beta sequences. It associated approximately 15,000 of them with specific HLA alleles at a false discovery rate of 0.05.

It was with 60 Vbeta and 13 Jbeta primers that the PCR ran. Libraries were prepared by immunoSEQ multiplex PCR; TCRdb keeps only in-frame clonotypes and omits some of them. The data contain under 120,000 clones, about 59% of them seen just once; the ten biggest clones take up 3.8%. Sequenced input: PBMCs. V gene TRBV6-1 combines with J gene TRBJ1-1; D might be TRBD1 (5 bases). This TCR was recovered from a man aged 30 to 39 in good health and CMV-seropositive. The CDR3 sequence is CASSWGGTEAFF. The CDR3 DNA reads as TGTGCCAGCAGCTGGGGGGGTACTGAAGCTTTCTTT.